The subject of this entry is one T cell receptor beta chain. TCRdb's copy holds only in-frame clones and misses some; the assay was immunoSEQ multiplex PCR. The sample has some 66,000 clones, less than 85% seen once. This entry is derived from a study of blood T cell repertoires in COVID-19. For the study at large: Samples of COVID-19 (acute and convalescent) were obtained from the United States, Italy and Spain.

Germline CDR1 SGHTA, CDR2 FQGNSA. This CDR3 spans 15 amino acids. Trimming stripped 0 bases from V and 8 bases from J, with 16 bases between. The gene calls are TRBV7-2 and TRBJ1-2; D uncertain. Material: peripheral blood. The TCR comes from a man in his sixties with acute or convalescent COVID-19. The chain's CDR3 is CASSLAGRTREGYTF. For the CDR3, the DNA is TGTGCCAGCAGCTTAGCAGGCCGAACTAGGGAAGGCTACACCTTC. The full variable domain, in which reference TRBV7-2 and TRBJ1-2 provide the parts outside the CDR3, is GAGVSQSPSNKVTEKGKDVELRCDPISGHTALYWYRQSLGQGLEFLIYFQGNSAPDKSGLPSDRFSAERTGGSVSTLTIQRTQQEDSAVYLCASSLAGRTREGYTFGSGTRLTVV.